One sample yielded the 2 T cell receptor beta chains listed below, sequenced in a study of shared clonotypes between healthy human individuals. TCRdb's table, derived via immunoSEQ multiplex PCR, lists solely in-frame clones and lacks some. The table has 2,500,000 or so clones, approximately 94% seen once. Sequencing used naive CD4+ T cells from PBMCs. Sample subset: CD45RA+ positively selected. The receptors were sampled from a man aged 18 to 30 in good health. Some clones in this sample may be carry-over from other donors' samples.

The chain recombines TRBV18 with TRBJ2-6, with a weak D call TRBD1 (5 bases). Germline V gives CDR1 KGHSH, CDR2 LQKENI. With 3 bases removed from V and 0 bases from J, the gap between germline ends came to 12 bases. The length of the CDR3 is 17 residues. The chain's CDR3 is CASSPLSGNSGANVLTF. DNA of the CDR3: TGTGCCAGCTCACCTCTCTCAGGGAACTCTGGGGCCAACGTCCTGACTTTC.

The CDR3 DNA sequence: TGTGCCAGCGTTGGGACAGGGTTTGGCGAGCAGTACTTC. Its translation is CASVGTGFGEQYF. V usage is TRBV2 and J usage is TRBJ2-7; 9 nucleotides line up with TRBD1. Per germline, CDR1 SNHLY and CDR2 FYNNEI. Trimming took 8 bases from V and 6 from J; bases not matched to a gene: 8. The CDR3 spans 13 residues.